The T cell receptor (beta chain) under discussion was sequenced for a study of CXCR3-negative and CXCR3-positive naive CD8 T cells. CDR3 length equals 16 residues. Per germline, CDR1 MDHEN and CDR2 SYDVKM. Study observations and caveats: CXCR3-positive naive cells carried more hydrophobic TRB CDR3s than CXCR3-negative naive cells did.

As concerns this clonotype: The antigen is unknown.

It was by 5' RACE with UMI labels that the TRB cDNA libraries were prepared. TCRdb re-called the 5' RACE reads; one entry per CDR3 protein, DNA not given. This sample contains 85,000 to 130,000 distinct CDR3 sequences. The sequenced material came from naive CXCR3+ CD8+ T cells from blood. Subset of the sample: CD45RO-CCR7+CD27+CD95- naive CD8+ T cells expressing CXCR3 (TNR3+). This receptor was obtained from a human donor in good health. Some clones in this sample may be carry-over from other donors' samples. The rearrangement uses TRBV28 and TRBJ2-7; TCRdb's assignment of TRBD1 cannot be checked, as there is no DNA. CDR3 residues: CASSRQGAWGSYEQYF. The whole variable domain, filled in from reference TRBV28 and TRBJ2-7, reads DVKVTQSSRYLVKRTGEKVFLECVQDMDHENMFWYRQDPGLGLRLIYFSYDVKMKEKGDIPEGYSVSREKKERFSLILESASTNQTSMYLCASSRQGAWGSYEQYFGPGTRLTVT.